A selection of T cell receptor beta chains follows, all from one sample in a study of T cell responses to AZD1222 COVID-19 vaccine. The data were produced by immunoSEQ multiplex PCR, yet TCRdb's version contains in-frame clones alone and is incomplete. In the table there are 50,000 or so clones, 80% of which are singletons. The source material was peripheral blood, sampled 28 days after the second AZD1222 dose. The receptors shown here come from an adult who received the AZD1222 COVID-19 vaccine. CDR3s include the opening cysteine and the closing phenylalanine or tryptophan. A D gene is named only where the DNA matches it firmly. Clone size is shown for a subset of rows, as once, few, many or a class of expanded clone.

d_gene	v_gene	j_gene	abundance	CDR3aa	CDR3nt
.	TRBV30	TRBJ1-3	.	CAWSPGNTIYF	TGTGCCTGGAGCCCTGGAAACACCATATATTTT
.	TRBV5-1	TRBJ2-7	.	CASSLGAGTTYEQYF	TGCGCCAGCAGCTTGGGCGCAGGGACCACCTACGAGCAGTACTTC
.	TRBV19	TRBJ1-5	.	CASSIQADAGLQPQHF	TGTGCCAGTAGTATACAAGCGGACGCGGGGCTGCAGCCCCAGCATTTT
.	TRBV18	TRBJ2-3	.	CASSPGHSTDTQYF	TGTGCCAGCTCACCAGGCCATAGCACAGATACGCAGTATTTT
.	TRBV21-1	TRBJ1-5	.	CASSNRDRGSEPQHF	TGTGCCAGCAGCAACCGGGACAGGGGATCCGAGCCCCAGCATTTT
.	TRBV18	TRBJ1-3	.	CASSPGNGNTIYF	TGTGCCAGCTCACCAGGGAATGGAAACACCATATATTTT
.	TRBV29-1	TRBJ1-5	.	CSVGGGENQPQHF	TGCAGCGTTGGCGGGGGAGAAAATCAGCCCCAGCATTTT
TRBD2	TRBV30	TRBJ2-7	.	CAWNQLAGAAYEQYF	TGTGCCTGGAATCAACTAGCGGGAGCGGCCTACGAGCAGTACTTC
.	TRBV4-1	TRBJ1-5	.	CASSQDVQGKVTQPQHF	TGCGCCAGCAGCCAAGATGTCCAGGGTAAAGTGACTCAGCCCCAGCATTTT
.	TRBV6-1	TRBJ1-3	.	CASVVGALGNTIYF	TGTGCCAGCGTAGTAGGGGCCCTTGGAAACACCATATATTTT
.	TRBV5-5	TRBJ2-5	.	CASSLGEQETQYF	TGTGCCAGCAGCTTGGGGGAACAAGAGACCCAGTACTTC
.	TRBV30	TRBJ2-1	.	CAWMLAQNEQFF	TGTGCCTGGATGCTAGCGCAAAATGAGCAGTTCTTC
.	TRBV18	TRBJ1-1	.	CASSPASGRRSTEAFF	TGTGCCAGCTCACCAGCCTCAGGGCGGAGGAGCACTGAAGCTTTCTTT
.	TRBV9	TRBJ1-6	.	CASSVGSAGSPLHF	TGTGCCAGCAGCGTAGGGTCCGCCGGTTCACCCCTCCACTTT
.	TRBV11-3	TRBJ2-1	few	CASSDSQRILHGEQFF	TGTGCCAGCAGCGATAGCCAGCGGATACTACACGGTGAGCAGTTCTTC
.	TRBV6-2/TRBV6-3	TRBJ1-2	few	CASSYSTVGIQDYGYTF	TGTGCCAGCAGTTACTCGACGGTAGGGATTCAGGACTATGGCTACACCTTC
.	TRBV7-2	TRBJ1-4	.	CASSLLGGGTNEKLFF	TGTGCCAGCAGCTTACTAGGGGGAGGGACTAATGAAAAACTGTTTTTT
TRBD1	TRBV29-1	TRBJ1-5	once	CSVTDRLNQPQHF	TGCAGCGTTACGGACAGGTTAAATCAGCCCCAGCATTTT
.	TRBV5-8	TRBJ1-5	.	CASSPRTASNQPQHF	TGTGCCAGCAGCCCTCGGACGGCTAGCAATCAGCCCCAGCATTTT
TRBD1	TRBV6-1	TRBJ1-1	.	CASSDRTGGNTEAFF	TGTGCCAGCAGTGACCGGACAGGGGGCAACACTGAAGCTTTCTTT
.	TRBV6-5	TRBJ1-2	.	CASSYSGDINGYTF	TGTGCCAGCAGTTACTCGGGGGATATAAATGGCTACACCTTC
TRBD2	TRBV2	TRBJ2-3	.	CASLAGGTDTQYF	TGTGCCAGCCTAGCGGGGGGGACAGATACGCAGTATTTT
.	TRBV3-1/TRBV3-2	TRBJ1-1	.	CASSQGTRGESAFF	TGTGCCAGCAGCCAAGGAACTCGGGGGGAATCGGCTTTCTTT
.	TRBV7-9	TRBJ1-1	.	CASSFAFMNTEAFF	TGTGCCAGCAGTTTCGCATTCATGAACACTGAAGCTTTCTTT